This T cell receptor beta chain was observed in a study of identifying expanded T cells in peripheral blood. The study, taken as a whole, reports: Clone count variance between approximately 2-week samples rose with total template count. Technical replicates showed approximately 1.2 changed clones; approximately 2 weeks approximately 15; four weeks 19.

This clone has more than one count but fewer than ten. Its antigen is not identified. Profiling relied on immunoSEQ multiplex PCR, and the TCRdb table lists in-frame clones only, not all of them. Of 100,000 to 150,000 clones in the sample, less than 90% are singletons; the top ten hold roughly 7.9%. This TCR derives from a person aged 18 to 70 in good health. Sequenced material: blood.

The CDR3 reads CASRGAQYF. CDR3 sequence (DNA): TGTGCCAGCAGGGGAGCCCAGTACTTC. J is TRBJ2-5 and V is TRBV12-1; TRBD2, the table's D call, lacks a check against the DNA. TRBV12-1 is annotated as a pseudogene. This CDR3 is built from 9 residues.